The clone carrying this TCR beta chain was observed a handful of times. Isolating PBMCs gave at least 6 million of these cells per sample. V was shortened by 2 bases and J by 6 bases, with 13 bases between the two germline ends. The CDR3 sequence is 15 residues long. Germline assignment: CDR1 SGHTA and CDR2 FQGNSA. The source of the sample is a study of blood T cells in healthy people across ages. Alongside a J-beta primer mix, a sample-barcoded 5' primer served in a second PCR lasting roughly 6 to 12 cycles. TCRdb re-called the 5' RACE reads with MiXCR, one entry per CDR3 protein. The repertoire holds over a million distinct CDR3 sequences, with roughly a quarter as singletons. These data were also reused for a study on T cells of mothers and their children. That paper adds: Study donors consisted of a few healthy Caucasian mothers and their six children.

The TCR comes from a girl aged 2 to 9 in good health. The specimen sequenced was blood. The J gene is TRBJ1-4, the V gene TRBV7-2; the D is unclear. CDR3 loop: CASSLLGRKHEKLFF. CDR3 DNA sequence: TGTGCCAGCAGCTTACTGGGCCGCAAACATGAAAAACTGTTTTTT.